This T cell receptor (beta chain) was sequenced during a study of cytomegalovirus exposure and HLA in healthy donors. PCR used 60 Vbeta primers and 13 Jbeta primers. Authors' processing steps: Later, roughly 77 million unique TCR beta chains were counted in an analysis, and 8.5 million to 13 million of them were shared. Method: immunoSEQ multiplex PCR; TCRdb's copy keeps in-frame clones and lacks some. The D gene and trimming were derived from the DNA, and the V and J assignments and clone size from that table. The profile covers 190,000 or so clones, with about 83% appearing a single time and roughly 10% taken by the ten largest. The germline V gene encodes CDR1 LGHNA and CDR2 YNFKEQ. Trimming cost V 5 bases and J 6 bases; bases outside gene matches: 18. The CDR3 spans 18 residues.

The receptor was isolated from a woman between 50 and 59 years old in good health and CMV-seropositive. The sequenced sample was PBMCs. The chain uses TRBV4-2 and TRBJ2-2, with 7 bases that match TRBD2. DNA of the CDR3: TGTGCCAGCAGCTCCTCGACTCCGGGACTACGGGACGCCGGGGAGCTGTTTTTT. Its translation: CASSSSTPGLRDAGELFF.